The following is a T cell receptor (beta chain) sequence with its context. Its specificity is not known. The method was immunoSEQ multiplex PCR; TCRdb's version includes in-frame clones alone and lacks a portion of them. The data show approximately 720,000 clones, around 72% seen once. The donors were adults (healthy and HIV-negative) with no recent acute infections or vaccinations. The entry originates in a study of shared clonotypes between healthy human individuals. The study's findings and limits: Rarefaction demonstrated incomplete sorted-subset sequencing despite large depth. For naive CD4 cells, 4% to 6% of clonotypes were shared across a handful of donors.

The sequence was obtained from a woman between 25 and 40 years old in good health. Sequencing was done on a sample of memory CD4+ T cells sorted from blood. The sample's subset: CD45RA-negative fraction.

CDR3 DNA: TGTGCCAGCTCATTGGGGCAGGGGCTGAACACCGGGGAGCTGTTTTTT. Translation gives CASSLGQGLNTGELFF. The gene calls are TRBV18 and TRBJ2-2, with D possibly TRBD1 on 6 matching bases. This CDR3 contains 16 residues. In germline, CDR1 is KGHSH, CDR2 LQKENI. Trimming took off 5 bases at V and 1 base at J, with 14 bases between the two ends. The full variable domain, with the rest looked up from reference TRBV18 and TRBJ2-2, is NAGVMQNPRHLVRRRGQEARLRCSPMKGHSHVYWYRQLPEEGLKFMVYLQKENIIDESGMPKERFSAEFPKEGPSILRIQQVVRGDSAAYFCASSLGQGLNTGELFFGEGSRLTVL.